This T cell receptor (beta chain) was observed in a study of OX40 agonist ivuxolimab in advanced cancers. General notes on the study: Ivuxolimab was a fully human IgG2 agonistic monoclonal antibody targeting the costimulatory receptor OX40 (CD134). A male proportion of 70% to 90% and a mean age of approximately 60 years, ranging from 23 to 79, were recorded for the dose-escalation cohort. Intravenous ivuxolimab was administered to patients every 2 weeks at six dose levels: 0.01, 0.1, 0.3, 1.5, 3 and 10 mg/kg. The paper reports the monotherapy dose-escalation portion (N ≈ 50 patients) of the phase I ivuxolimab trial. Peripheral TCRbeta sequencing was intended to test whether TCR sequence diversity was altered and clonal T-cell expansion was caused by ivuxolimab. Three dose-escalation patients achieved partial responses, one with hepatocellular carcinoma and two with cutaneous melanoma. Patients were allowed to have had prior anti-PD-1, anti-PD-L1 or anti-CTLA-4 therapy, and around 43% of the dose-escalation patients had been treated with checkpoint inhibitors. Of the roughly 54 dose-escalation patients, hepatocellular carcinoma was present in approximately 20, melanoma in around 15, renal cell carcinoma in 9 and head and neck cancer in 9.

The trial excluded patients who had a history of autoimmune disease or who were on systemic immunosuppression. In every dose cohort, peripheral blood was drawn for TCR sequencing at baseline, cycle 4 day 1, and cycle 7 day 1. The samples were taken from a phase I, first-in-human, multicenter, open-label dose-escalation trial of ivuxolimab. Adults with locally advanced or metastatic head and neck squamous cell, hepatocellular, melanoma or renal cell carcinoma were enrolled in the trial. Before TCR sequencing, CD4+ T cells and CD8+ T cells were sorted from peripheral blood as separate populations. For sequencing of the TCRbeta CDR3 region, genomic DNA was extracted from the sorted cells. TCRbeta CDR3 regions were sequenced using the immunoSEQ Assay. TCRdb re-hosts the immuneACCESS table, in-frame sequences only. Its copies lack some clones; in the studies checked, an unresolved V gene accounts for under half of them, and the cause for the rest is not known. For this sample there are roughly 63,000 clones; around nine tenths appear just once. Jointly, the top ten make up roughly 1.9% of the sample.

Unmatched junction bases come to 22, with V trimmed by 5 bases and J by 0 bases. The CDR3 has 21 amino acids, counting the end cysteine and phenylalanine. Here the CDR3 DNA is all that survives: 63 bases in frame from base 1. The germline V gene (reference sequence) specifies PRHDT as CDR1 and FYEKMQ as CDR2. On this clone: Its recognized antigen is unknown. No quality values exist for individual bases; no much larger clone is one base distant.

General conclusions and limits of the study: Clonal expansion of both CD4+ and CD8+ blood T cells was observed from baseline to week 6 at doses 0.1 to 3.0 mg/kg. In the 0.1-3.0 mg/kg groups, partial responders were among the patients with the lowest normalized peripheral clonal expansion, particularly in CD8+ T cells. Which antigens the clonally expanded peripheral T cells were specific for was not determined. Low levels of normalized T-cell clonal expansion were also seen in some nonresponding patients. After ivuxolimab, CD8+ T cells had more expanded clones than CD4+ T cells on average.

This TCR derives from an adult with an advanced solid tumor such as melanoma, head and neck, liver or kidney cancer. Recombination linked TRBV13 to TRBJ2-3; TRBD2 fits 8 bases in the junction. The input for sequencing was CD4+ or CD8+ T cells sorted from blood, taken in a trial of the OX40 agonist ivuxolimab. The DNA sequence follows: TGTGCCAGCAGCGGGATAGTCTCGACAGCGGGGGATGACTTTAGCACAGATACGCAGTATTTT. Its product reads: CASSGIVSTAGDDFSTDTQYF. The full variable domain, with segments outside the CDR3 supplied by the reference TRBV13 and TRBJ2-3 proteins, appears as AAGVIQSPRHLIKEKRETATLKCYPIPRHDTVYWYQQGPGQDPQFLISFYEKMQSDKGSIPDRFSAQQFSDYHSELNMSSLELGDSALYFCASSGIVSTAGDDFSTDTQYFGPGTRLTVL.